This T cell receptor beta chain was sequenced in a study of blood T cell repertoires in COVID-19. Study overall: Acute-phase and convalescent COVID-19 samples originated in the United States, Italy and Spain. PBMCs, B-cell-depleted T cells, or T cells provided the cDNA or gDNA that made up the material.

In the source study's methods: The assay estimated nucleated cells by amplifying reference gene primers. Sequencing was performed with immunoSEQ multiplex PCR; in TCRdb, only in-frame clones are kept and a portion is missing. The DNA was the basis for D and trimming; V, J and clone size are from that table. The data contain 200,000 to 250,000 clones, nearly 90% of them singletons. CDR3 length equals 18 residues. Germline assignment: CDR1 SGHVS and CDR2 FNYEAQ. After removal of 6 bases from V and 2 bases from J, the junction contained 10 bases not matched to a gene. The clonotype comes from a woman between 18 and 29 years old who had recovered from COVID-19. J is TRBJ2-6 and V is TRBV7-6; 10 bases fit TRBD1. Sequenced material: peripheral blood. The CDR3 DNA reads TGTGCCAGCAGTTCTCCGGGACAGGGGCCTACTGGGGCCAACGTCCTGACTTTC. It translates to CASSSPGQGPTGANVLTF.